One and the same sample provided the 32 T cell receptor beta chains below, sequenced in a study of blood T cell repertoires in COVID-19. TCRdb keeps only in-frame clones here, not all; method: immunoSEQ multiplex PCR. The sample has about 220,000 clones, about 82% seen once. The specimen was peripheral blood. The receptors originated from a woman aged 70-85 years with COVID-19, enrolled during active disease.

The chain couples TRBV9 to TRBJ2-3; 9 bases fit TRBD2. Losses at the gene ends were 0 bases for V and 3 bases for J; bases not matched to a gene: 5. The CDR3 has 16 amino acids. Germline CDR1 is SGDLS and CDR2 is YYNGEE. The CDR3 sequence is CASSVGASGKTDTQYF. The CDR3 DNA sequence: TGTGCCAGCAGCGTAGGGGCTAGCGGGAAAACAGATACGCAGTATTTT.

The chain recombines TRBV9 with TRBJ1-1, with unresolved D. The CDR3 is 14 residues long. Per germline, CDR1 SGDLS and CDR2 YYNGEE. The germline V and J ends were trimmed by 0 bases and 0 bases, with 6 bases remaining between them. This CDR3 reads CASSVGYMNTEAFF. CDR3 DNA sequence: TGTGCCAGCAGCGTAGGATACATGAACACTGAAGCTTTCTTT.

CDR3 residues: CASSRSGGDTDTQYF. The CDR3, as DNA: TGTGCCAGCAGCCGTAGCGGGGGGGACACAGATACGCAGTATTTT. The chain combines TRBV7-3 with TRBJ2-3; TRBD2 matches 11 bases. The CDR3 is 15 residues long. Germline V gives CDR1 SGHTA, CDR2 FQGTGA. J lost 2 bases, V lost 5 bases, and 3 bases had no gene match.

This clone has only one observation. The chain has TRBV2 and TRBJ2-1; possibly TRBD2 for D (7 bases). Germline CDR1 and CDR2: SNHLY and FYNNEI. Trimming left V 6 bases short and J 4 bases short, with 16 bases between. This CDR3 has 15 residues. The CDR3 coding sequence is TGTGCCAGCAGCCCTTGGGGGGGGCAATACAATGAGCAGTTCTTC. Protein: CASSPWGGQYNEQFF.

This chain uses TRBV5-4 with TRBJ2-2; 7 bases align to TRBD1. The CDR3 totals 14 residues. V was clipped by 4 bases and J by 3 bases; unmatched bases: 3. Germline V CDR1 and CDR2: SGHNT, YYREEE (reference sequence). The CDR3 coding sequence is TGTGCCAGCAGCCGGACAGGAGACACCGGGGAGCTGTTTTTT. It codes for CASSRTGDTGELFF. The entire variable domain, with the rest obtained from reference TRBV5-4 and TRBJ2-2, is as follows: ETGVTQSPTHLIKTRGQQVTLRCSSQSGHNTVSWYQQALGQGPQFIFQYYREEENGRGNFPPRFSGLQFPNYSSELNVNALELDDSALYLCASSRTGDTGELFFGEGSRLTVL.

V gene TRBV4-3 combines with J gene TRBJ1-2; possible D gene TRBD1, 5 bases. CDR3 length equals 14 residues. The germline gives CDR1 LGHNA, CDR2 YSLEER. The V and J ends lost 0 bases and 0 bases respectively, with 5 bases between them. The CDR3 sequence: CASSQDRANYGYTF. Written as DNA, the CDR3 is TGCGCCAGCAGCCAAGACAGGGCTAACTATGGCTACACCTTC.

V gene TRBV7-2 combines with J gene TRBJ2-3, with 8 bases identical to TRBD2. Trimming took 5 bases from V and 2 from J; bases not matched to a gene: 6. CDR1 SGHTA and CDR2 FQGNSA come from the germline V gene. This CDR3 is 15 amino acids long. This CDR3 reads CASSLGLANTDTQYF. Here the CDR3 DNA reads TGTGCCAGCAGCCTCGGACTAGCAAACACAGATACGCAGTATTTT.

V usage is TRBV6-5 and J usage is TRBJ1-1; no clear D gene. The germline V and J ends were trimmed by 6 bases and 1 base, with 15 bases remaining between them. This CDR3 region has 15 residues. Germline CDR1 MNHEY, CDR2 SVGAGI. The CDR3 region is CASRSPGFANTEAFF. The CDR3 region has the DNA TGTGCCAGCAGAAGCCCCGGGTTCGCGAACACTGAAGCTTTCTTT.

V and J are TRBV21-1 and TRBJ1-4; the tabulated D call, TRBD1, remains unverified against the DNA. TRBV21-1 is deemed a pseudogene. CDR3 length equals 15 residues. The CDR3 DNA reads TGTGCCAGCAGCAATATGACAGGACCTAATGAAAAACTGTTTTTT. This sequence encodes CASSNMTGPNEKLFF.

V gene TRBV28 combines with J gene TRBJ1-3, with D possibly TRBD1 on 6 matching bases. Between the trimmed V and J ends, which lost 6 bases and 8 bases, there was a span of 17 bases. Germline loops: CDR1 MDHEN, CDR2 SYDVKM. CDR3 length: 14 residues. Written as DNA, the CDR3 is TGTGCCAGCAGCCGCCGGGCGGGGGCTGACACCATATATTTT. Translation: CASSRRAGADTIYF.

This chain joins TRBV12-5 and TRBJ2-5, with 11 bases identical to TRBD2. Germline values: CDR1 LGHNT, CDR2 FRNRAP. The ends lost 5 bases at V and 3 bases at J; junction bases unmatched: 5. The CDR3 contains 15 residues. The CDR3 nucleotides read TGTGCTAGTGGTCCCCTGGGACTAGCGGAAGAGACCCAGTACTTC. Its protein product is CASGPLGLAEETQYF.

The V and J genes are TRBV5-5 and TRBJ2-5; D possibly corresponds to TRBD1 (5 bases). The CDR3 extends over 15 amino acids. CDR1 is SGHKS, CDR2 YYEKEE, per germline (reference sequence). The V gene lost 0 bases and the J gene lost 5 bases, with 14 bases spanning the gap. CDR3 sequence reads: CASSLEAGHRETQYF. The CDR3 nucleotides read TGTGCCAGCAGCTTGGAGGCAGGGCATCGGGAGACCCAGTACTTC.

V gene TRBV21-1 combines with J gene TRBJ2-3; the D segment call TRBD1 is taken from the table without a DNA check. TRBV21-1 is a known pseudogene. This CDR3 has 15 residues. The CDR3 DNA reads TGTGCCAGCAGCAAAGAGACAGAAGAGTCAGATACGCAGTATTTT. Amino acids: CASSKETEESDTQYF.

This clone was counted between two and nine times. The CDR3, as DNA: TGTGCCAGTAGTAAATCCGCTAACTATGGCTACACCTTC. Residues: CASSKSANYGYTF. The chain recombines TRBV19 with TRBJ1-2, with D unclear. Germline lookup yields CDR1 LNHDA and CDR2 SQIVND (reference sequence). The V and J ends lost 4 bases and 0 bases respectively, with 6 bases between them. The CDR3 extends over 13 amino acids.

This chain connects TRBV2 to TRBJ1-1, with 9 bases aligning to TRBD1. V lost 5 bases and J lost 7; bases outside the gene matches: 5. Germline CDR1 and CDR2: SNHLY and FYNNEI. The CDR3 has 13 amino acids. The CDR3 nucleotides read TGTGCCAGCAGTAGCGGGACAGGGCTTGAAGCTTTCTTT. Amino acid sequence: CASSSGTGLEAFF.

The table lists this clone with a count of one. The chain links TRBV25-1 to TRBJ1-1; weak D call: TRBD1 (5 bases). Germline V gene data show CDR1 as MGHDK and CDR2 as SYGVNS. V shed 1 base and J shed 4 bases, with 7 bases lying between them. There are 13 residues in the CDR3. The CDR3 DNA reads as TGTGCCAGCAGTGAATCGGGGGGCACTGAAGCTTTCTTT. Its protein is CASSESGGTEAFF.

The chain couples TRBV12-3 or TRBV12-4 to TRBJ1-2; 9 nucleotides align to TRBD1. This CDR3 contains 11 residues. The ends lost 10 bases at V and 7 bases at J; junction bases unmatched: 4. The DNA for the CDR3 is TGTGCCACCGGGACAGGGACTGGCTACACCTTC. Translating it yields CATGTGTGYTF.

The chain combines TRBV10-1 with TRBJ1-5; 9 bases align to TRBD1. The CDR3 totals 15 residues. From germline, CDR1 is WNHNN and CDR2 SYGVQD (reference sequence). The ends lost 7 bases at V and 3 bases at J; junction bases unmatched: 7. The CDR3 DNA reads TGCGCCAGCACCTTCGGGACAGGGAACAATCAGCCCCAGCATTTT. Translated, it gives CASTFGTGNNQPQHF.

This rearrangement joins TRBV14 to TRBJ1-2; tentative D call: TRBD1 (6 bases). The CDR3 loop spans 13 amino acids. Germline assignment: CDR1 SGHDN and CDR2 FVKESK. V was cut by 1 base and J by 8 bases, with 11 bases left in between. The CDR3 region is CASSQATTGGYTF. The CDR3 bases are TGTGCCAGCAGCCAAGCCACCACAGGGGGCTACACCTTC.

This clone was observed a single time. V usage is TRBV9 and J usage is TRBJ1-1; TRBD1 might be the D (6 bases). Trimming shortened V by 4 bases and J by 7 bases, and 17 bases separated the two germline ends. Germline V gene sequence: CDR1 SGDLS, CDR2 YYNGEE. This CDR3 region has 14 residues. This CDR3 reads CASSPRGQSGEAFF. The CDR3 coding sequence is TGTGCCAGCAGCCCCCGCGGACAGAGCGGTGAAGCTTTCTTT. Full variable domain (missing parts from reference TRBV9 and TRBJ1-1): DSGVTQTPKHLITATGQRVTLRCSPRSGDLSVYWYQQSLDQGLQFLIQYYNGEERAKGNILERFSAQQFPDLHSELNLSSLELGDSALYFCASSPRGQSGEAFFGQGTRLTVV.

This clone was observed once. The J gene is TRBJ2-2, the V gene TRBV23-1; D gene ambiguous. TRBV23-1 is reported as an ORF; its role is uncertain. This CDR3 comprises 16 residues. Trimming removed 5 bases from V and 2 bases from J, with 15 bases in between. The CDR3 protein is CASSNDPLGNTGELFF. Here the CDR3 DNA reads TGCGCCAGCAGTAATGACCCCCTGGGCAACACCGGGGAGCTGTTTTTT.

The chain has TRBV10-3 and TRBJ2-5; D is possibly TRBD2 (6 bases). CDR1 is ENHRY, CDR2 SYGVKD, per germline. This CDR3 spans 14 amino acids. Trimming left V 4 bases short and J 4 bases short, with 13 bases between. The CDR3 sequence: CAISVAVGGETQYF. The CDR3 coding sequence is TGTGCCATCAGTGTAGCGGTCGGGGGAGAGACCCAGTACTTC.

The table lists this clone with a count of one. V usage is TRBV6-5 and J usage is TRBJ1-5; no firm D call. This CDR3 has 13 amino acids. Germline V gene data show CDR1 as MNHEY and CDR2 as SVGAGI. Deletions cut 3 bases from V and 4 bases from J, with 7 bases between. As DNA, the CDR3 is TGTGCCAGCAGTTATACGGGGAATCAGCCCCAGCATTTT. Its translation is CASSYTGNQPQHF.

This rearrangement joins TRBV6-5 to TRBJ1-5, with D possibly being TRBD1 (5 bases). The CDR3 is 13 amino acids. V was cut by 5 bases and J by 6 bases, with 11 bases left in between. Germline CDR1 is MNHEY and CDR2 is SVGAGI. The CDR3 bases are TGTGCCAGCAGTCAGGGAGGTAGTCAGCCCCAGCATTTT. Residues: CASSQGGSQPQHF.

Written as DNA, the CDR3 is TGTGCCAGCAGCCAAGATGGTAGGGGGGGGGTCACAGATACGCAGTATTTT. Its protein product is CASSQDGRGGVTDTQYF. The chain employs TRBV3-1 (or the pseudogene TRBV3-2) and TRBJ2-3; perhaps TRBD2 as D (7 bases). Trimming pared 0 bases from V and 2 bases from J, leaving 15 bases between. The V gene's germline CDR1 is LGHDT and CDR2 YNNKEL (reference sequence). This CDR3 region has 17 residues.

This chain connects TRBV27 to TRBJ2-1; TRBD2 aligns across 8 bases. V lost 3 bases, J lost 9 bases, and 10 bases stayed unmatched. Per germline, CDR1 MNHEY and CDR2 SMNVEV (reference sequence). The CDR3 has 15 amino acids. The CDR3 region is CASSFGTSGTTEQFF. CDR3 nucleotide sequence: TGTGCCAGCAGTTTTGGCACTAGCGGAACGACTGAGCAGTTCTTC.

The chain employs TRBV6-6 and TRBJ2-7; TRBD1 agrees at 9 bases. J was trimmed by 6 bases and V by 2 bases; bases with no gene match: 11. Germline V lookup: CDR1 MNHNY, CDR2 SVGAGI (reference sequence). The CDR3 runs to 16 residues. As DNA, the CDR3 is TGTGCCAGCAGTTACACTGTTCCGGGACAGGGCCCCGAGCAGTACTTC. Encoded protein: CASSYTVPGQGPEQYF.

The CDR3 here is CASRQGLRETQYF. CDR3 in DNA: TGTGCCAGCCGACAGGGTCTTCGAGAGACCCAGTACTTC. The chain recombines TRBV2 with TRBJ2-5; 7 bases line up with TRBD1. Losses at the gene ends were 8 bases for V and 4 bases for J; bases not matched to a gene: 7. The germline V gene has CDR1 SNHLY and CDR2 FYNNEI. This CDR3 has 13 amino acids.

V gene TRBV2 combines with J gene TRBJ1-6; 8 positions match TRBD1. The CDR3 loop spans 16 amino acids. CDR1 and CDR2 (germline): SNHLY, FYNNEI. V shed 5 bases, J shed 2 bases, and the junction held 5 bases outside the gene matches. The CDR3 bases are TGTGCCAGCAGTTCCCCAGGGGGCACCTATAATTCACCCCTCCACTTT. Translation: CASSSPGGTYNSPLHF.

This clone was seen a few times. This sequence joins TRBV6-2 or TRBV6-3 and TRBJ2-1, with D maybe TRBD2 (6 bases). CDR1 is MNHEY, CDR2 SVGEGT, per germline. Trimming left V 0 bases short and J 7 bases short, with 10 bases between. CDR3 size: 14 residues. The CDR3: CASSYSPGENEQFF. The CDR3 nucleotides are TGTGCCAGCAGTTACTCGCCGGGGGAGAATGAGCAGTTCTTC.

The chain links TRBV19 to TRBJ2-3; D may be TRBD2 (6 bases). Germline V CDR1 and CDR2: LNHDA, SQIVND (reference sequence). This CDR3 spans 16 amino acids. V was cut by 7 bases and J by 0 bases, with 17 bases left in between. As DNA, the CDR3 is TGTGCCAGTACCCTTGGAGGGGCCCCTAGCACAGATACGCAGTATTTT. Residues: CASTLGGAPSTDTQYF. The full variable domain, its missing parts supplied by reference TRBV19 and TRBJ2-3, is DGGITQSPKYLFRKEGQNVTLSCEQNLNHDAMYWYRQDPGQGLRLIYYSQIVNDFQKGDIAEGYSVSREKKESFPLTVTSAQKNPTAFYLCASTLGGAPSTDTQYFGPGTRLTVL.

This clone was seen a few times. The chain has TRBV5-6 and TRBJ1-2; maybe TRBD1 (5 bases). CDR1 is SGHDT, CDR2 YYEEEE, per germline. V dropped 2 bases and J dropped 2 bases, with 10 bases sitting between them. CDR3 length: 14 amino acids. The CDR3 coding sequence is TGTGCCAGCAGCTTCAATCCAGGGAACTATGGCTACACCTTC. This codes for CASSFNPGNYGYTF.